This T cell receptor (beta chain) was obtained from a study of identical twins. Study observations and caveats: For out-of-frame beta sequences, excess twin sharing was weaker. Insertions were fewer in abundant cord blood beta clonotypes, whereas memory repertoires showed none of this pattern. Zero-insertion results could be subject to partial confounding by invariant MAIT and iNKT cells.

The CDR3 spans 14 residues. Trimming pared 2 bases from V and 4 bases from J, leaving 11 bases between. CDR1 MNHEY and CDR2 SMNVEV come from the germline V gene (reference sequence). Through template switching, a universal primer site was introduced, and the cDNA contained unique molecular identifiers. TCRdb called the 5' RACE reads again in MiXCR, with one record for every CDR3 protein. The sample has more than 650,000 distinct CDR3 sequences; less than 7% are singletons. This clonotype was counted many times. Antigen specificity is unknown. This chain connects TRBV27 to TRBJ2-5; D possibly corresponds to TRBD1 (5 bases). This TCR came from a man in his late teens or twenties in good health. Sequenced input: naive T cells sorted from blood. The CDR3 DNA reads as TGTGCCAGCAGTTTACAGGGTGGGTCAGAGACCCAGTACTTC. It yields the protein CASSLQGGSETQYF.